A selection of T cell receptor beta chains follows, all from one sample in a study of spatial heterogeneity in lung cancer. TCRdb ran MiXCR on the 5' RACE reads and lists one entry per CDR3 protein. The sample has 1,500 to 2,500 distinct CDR3 sequences, just over 8% seen once; the top ten hold under 25%. The sequencing used lung tumor tissue, collected at surgery. The source is a male donor with early-stage non-small cell lung cancer. Each CDR3 is given with its conserved first and last residue. Each record gives: D gene, V gene, J gene, clone size, CDR3 DNA, CDR3 protein. The D gene is left open where the match is weak. Clone size appears in some rows only: once, few, many, or a class for an expanded clone.

d_call: TRBD2
v_call: TRBV6-2/TRBV6-3
j_call: TRBJ2-3
clone_size: medium-sized
cdr3_nt: TGTGCCAGCAGTTCCCAGGGACTAGCGGCGCACACAGATACGCAGTATTTT
cdr3_aa: CASSSQGLAAHTDTQYF

d_call: .
v_call: TRBV6-1
j_call: TRBJ2-1
clone_size: medium-sized
cdr3_nt: TGTGCCAGCAGTGACCCTAGGAGGACTGGGGGCAATGAGCAGTTCTTC
cdr3_aa: CASSDPRRTGGNEQFF

d_call: .
v_call: TRBV6-1
j_call: TRBJ1-5
clone_size: medium-sized
cdr3_nt: TGTGCCAGCAGTGAGGTAACAGGGACCTCAGGTCAGCCCCAGCATTTT
cdr3_aa: CASSEVTGTSGQPQHF

d_call: TRBD1
v_call: TRBV7-9
j_call: TRBJ1-1
clone_size: .
cdr3_nt: TGTGCCAGCAGCTTGACAGGGTTGAACACTGAAGCTTTCTTT
cdr3_aa: CASSLTGLNTEAFF

d_call: TRBD1
v_call: TRBV9
j_call: TRBJ2-7
clone_size: medium-sized
cdr3_nt: TGTGCCAGCAGCGTAGAGGGGGCAGGGGGAGTTTACGAGCAGTACTTC
cdr3_aa: CASSVEGAGGVYEQYF

d_call: .
v_call: TRBV6-6
j_call: TRBJ2-7
clone_size: large
cdr3_nt: TGTGCCAGCAGTTACTCAGTCGATATGGCACCCTACTTTTTC
cdr3_aa: CASSYSVDMAPYFF

d_call: .
v_call: TRBV5-1
j_call: TRBJ2-5
clone_size: medium-sized
cdr3_nt: TGCGCCAGCAGCTTGGTTGGCAGGGGAGGGGAGACCCAGTACTTC
cdr3_aa: CASSLVGRGGETQYF

d_call: TRBD1
v_call: TRBV5-1
j_call: TRBJ1-1
clone_size: .
cdr3_nt: TGCGCCAGCAGCTCCAGGGGGTCCCAGAACACTGAAGCTTTCTTT
cdr3_aa: CASSSRGSQNTEAFF

d_call: .
v_call: TRBV4-1
j_call: TRBJ1-2
clone_size: medium-sized
cdr3_nt: TGCGCCAGCAGCCAAGTCCCGCAGGGAGGCTATGGCTACACCTTC
cdr3_aa: CASSQVPQGGYGYTF

d_call: .
v_call: TRBV6-6
j_call: TRBJ2-2
clone_size: medium-sized
cdr3_nt: TGTGCCAGCAGCCGAGAGACAGCGAACACCGGGGAGCTGTTTTTT
cdr3_aa: CASSRETANTGELFF

d_call: .
v_call: TRBV24-1
j_call: TRBJ2-7
clone_size: medium-sized
cdr3_nt: TGTGCCACCAGTCCCCGGGGCGCCTCCAACGAGCAGTACTTC
cdr3_aa: CATSPRGASNEQYF

d_call: .
v_call: TRBV18
j_call: TRBJ1-1
clone_size: medium-sized
cdr3_nt: TGTGCCAGCTCACCCGGGGGGGGCTGGACTGAAGCTTTCTTT
cdr3_aa: CASSPGGGWTEAFF

d_call: .
v_call: TRBV7-9
j_call: TRBJ2-3
clone_size: medium-sized
cdr3_nt: TGTGCCAGCACCTCGCTGAGAGATACGCAGTATTTT
cdr3_aa: CASTSLRDTQYF

d_call: TRBD2
v_call: TRBV6-5
j_call: TRBJ2-1
clone_size: medium-sized
cdr3_nt: TGTGCCAGCAGTCATTCTAGCGGGGGGGAGGGTGAGCAGTTCTTC
cdr3_aa: CASSHSSGGEGEQFF

d_call: TRBD1
v_call: TRBV12-3/TRBV12-4
j_call: TRBJ2-4
clone_size: many
cdr3_nt: TGTGCCAGCAGCCCAAGGACAGGGAACATTCAGTACTTC
cdr3_aa: CASSPRTGNIQYF

d_call: .
v_call: TRBV28
j_call: TRBJ1-4
clone_size: medium-sized
cdr3_nt: TGTGCCAGCAGCCCGGGACGGCGGGGCGAAAAACTGTTTTTT
cdr3_aa: CASSPGRRGEKLFF

d_call: .
v_call: TRBV27
j_call: TRBJ2-2
clone_size: large
cdr3_nt: TGTGCCAGCAGTTTAAGGGACACTCGAACGGGGACCGGGGAGCTGTTTTTT
cdr3_aa: CASSLRDTRTGTGELFF

d_call: TRBD1
v_call: TRBV24-1
j_call: TRBJ2-3
clone_size: medium-sized
cdr3_nt: TGTGCCACCAGTCAGCAGGGGGCAAGTACAGATACGCAGTATTTT
cdr3_aa: CATSQQGASTDTQYF

d_call: .
v_call: TRBV15
j_call: TRBJ2-3
clone_size: .
cdr3_nt: TGTGCCACCAGCAGACTAGATAGCACAGATACGCAGTATTTT
cdr3_aa: CATSRLDSTDTQYF

d_call: TRBD2
v_call: TRBV4-2
j_call: TRBJ2-3
clone_size: .
cdr3_nt: TGTGCCAGCAGCCAAGGGGGAGGGGAAGATACGCAGTATTTT
cdr3_aa: CASSQGGGEDTQYF

d_call: .
v_call: TRBV20-1
j_call: TRBJ1-2
clone_size: medium-sized
cdr3_nt: TGCAGTGCTAGAGGAGCGCCGTACTATGGCTACACCTTC
cdr3_aa: CSARGAPYYGYTF

d_call: TRBD1
v_call: TRBV6-6
j_call: TRBJ1-6
clone_size: .
cdr3_nt: TGTGCCAGCAGTTACCCCGGCGGACAGGCCTCCTATAATTCACCCCTCCACTTT
cdr3_aa: CASSYPGGQASYNSPLHF

d_call: .
v_call: TRBV6-1
j_call: TRBJ2-3
clone_size: medium-sized
cdr3_nt: TGTGCCAGCAGTGAGCTAGCGGATACGCAGTATTTT
cdr3_aa: CASSELADTQYF

d_call: TRBD2
v_call: TRBV2
j_call: TRBJ2-3
clone_size: .
cdr3_nt: TGTGCCAGCAGTGATTGGCGGGAGCCAGGTGCAGATACGCAGTATTTT
cdr3_aa: CASSDWREPGADTQYF

d_call: .
v_call: TRBV5-1
j_call: TRBJ2-1
clone_size: medium-sized
cdr3_nt: TGCGCCAGCAGCCCGGAGCAGCTAGGAAATGAGCAGTTCTTC
cdr3_aa: CASSPEQLGNEQFF

d_call: .
v_call: TRBV5-1
j_call: TRBJ2-7
clone_size: .
cdr3_nt: TGCGCCAGCAGTATAGAACAGAGGGGGGAGCAGTACTTC
cdr3_aa: CASSIEQRGEQYF

d_call: TRBD1
v_call: TRBV6-6
j_call: TRBJ2-3
clone_size: .
cdr3_nt: TGTGCCAGCAGTTATACAGGGGGATTCACAGATACGCAGTATTTT
cdr3_aa: CASSYTGGFTDTQYF

d_call: .
v_call: TRBV7-9
j_call: TRBJ2-6
clone_size: .
cdr3_nt: TGTGCCGGCACCCTTCCCGGGGCCAACGTCCTGACTTTC
cdr3_aa: CAGTLPGANVLTF

d_call: TRBD2
v_call: TRBV20-1
j_call: TRBJ2-3
clone_size: large
cdr3_nt: TGCAGTGCTAGAAGAAGCGGGACTAGCACAGATACGCAGTATTTT
cdr3_aa: CSARRSGTSTDTQYF

d_call: .
v_call: TRBV10-3
j_call: TRBJ2-3
clone_size: medium-sized
cdr3_nt: TGTGCCATCAGTGATTACCCAGATACGCAGTATTTT
cdr3_aa: CAISDYPDTQYF

d_call: TRBD1
v_call: TRBV20-1
j_call: TRBJ1-5
clone_size: large
cdr3_nt: TGCAGTGCTAGAGGAGGACAGGGGGAATATCAGCCCCAGCATTTT
cdr3_aa: CSARGGQGEYQPQHF

d_call: .
v_call: TRBV6-6
j_call: TRBJ1-5
clone_size: medium-sized
cdr3_nt: TGTGCCAGCAGTTACTCTCGCCTTAGGGATGGTCGGCAGCCCCAGCATTTT
cdr3_aa: CASSYSRLRDGRQPQHF

d_call: TRBD1
v_call: TRBV6-1
j_call: TRBJ1-5
clone_size: medium-sized
cdr3_nt: TGTGCCAGCAGTGAAAAACAGGGGGCAACTCAGCCCCAGCATTTT
cdr3_aa: CASSEKQGATQPQHF

d_call: TRBD2
v_call: TRBV11-2
j_call: TRBJ2-7
clone_size: medium-sized
cdr3_nt: TGTGCCAGCAGCTTAGGTACTAGCGGGCCAACCACACTGTACGAGCAGTACTTC
cdr3_aa: CASSLGTSGPTTLYEQYF

d_call: TRBD2
v_call: TRBV19
j_call: TRBJ2-2
clone_size: .
cdr3_nt: TGTGCCAGTAGCCACTCAAGGGCAACTAGCGGGAGGGCGAGAGGGACCGGGGAGCTGTTTTTT
cdr3_aa: CASSHSRATSGRARGTGELFF

d_call: .
v_call: TRBV5-4
j_call: TRBJ1-2
clone_size: medium-sized
cdr3_nt: TGTGCCAGCAGCTCGCCGGGGGGCTATGGCTACACCTTC
cdr3_aa: CASSSPGGYGYTF

d_call: .
v_call: TRBV18
j_call: TRBJ2-1
clone_size: medium-sized
cdr3_nt: TGTGCCAGCTCACCCCCCGGGGCGGGGGCGATTGAGCAGTTCTTC
cdr3_aa: CASSPPGAGAIEQFF

d_call: .
v_call: TRBV2
j_call: TRBJ1-6
clone_size: medium-sized
cdr3_nt: TGTGCCAGCAGCCGTACAAATAGGGATAATTCACCCCTCCACTTT
cdr3_aa: CASSRTNRDNSPLHF

d_call: TRBD1
v_call: TRBV29-1
j_call: TRBJ1-1
clone_size: many
cdr3_nt: TGCAGCGGTCGACAGGGACCGAACACTGAAGCTTTCTTT
cdr3_aa: CSGRQGPNTEAFF

d_call: TRBD1
v_call: TRBV4-1
j_call: TRBJ1-5
clone_size: large
cdr3_nt: TGCGCCAGCAGCCAAACCGACAGGGTCAATCAGCCCCAGCATTTT
cdr3_aa: CASSQTDRVNQPQHF

d_call: TRBD2
v_call: TRBV9
j_call: TRBJ2-7
clone_size: medium-sized
cdr3_nt: TGTGCCAGCAGCGCCGGGAATCTAGCGGGAGGTGTGAACGAGCAGTACTTC
cdr3_aa: CASSAGNLAGGVNEQYF